The present entry profiles one T cell receptor beta chain with its context. Profiling relied on immunoSEQ multiplex PCR, and the TCRdb table lists in-frame clones only, not all of them. The sample yields approximately 150,000 clones, roughly 80% seen once. These data belong to a study of blood T cell repertoires in COVID-19. Trimming took 5 bases from V and 1 from J; bases not matched to a gene: 16. CDR3 size: 19 residues. From germline, CDR1 is SNHLY and CDR2 FYNNEI. Material: peripheral blood. This chain uses TRBV2 with TRBJ2-7, with 11 positions matching TRBD2. The origin of this receptor is a man aged 65 to 85 with acute or convalescent COVID-19. The CDR3 region has the DNA TGTGCCAGCAGTTTGCGGCGCACTAGCGGGAGCGCCGGGTCCTACGAGCAGTACTTC. It translates to CASSLRRTSGSAGSYEQYF.